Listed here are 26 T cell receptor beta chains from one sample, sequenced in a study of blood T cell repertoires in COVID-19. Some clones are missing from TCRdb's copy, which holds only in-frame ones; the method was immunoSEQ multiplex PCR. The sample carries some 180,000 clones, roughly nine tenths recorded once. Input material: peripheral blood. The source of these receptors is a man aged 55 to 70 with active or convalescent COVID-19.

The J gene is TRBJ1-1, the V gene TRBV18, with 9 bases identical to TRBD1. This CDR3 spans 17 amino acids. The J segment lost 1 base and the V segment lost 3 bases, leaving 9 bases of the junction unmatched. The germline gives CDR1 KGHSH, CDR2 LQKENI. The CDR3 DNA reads TGTGCCAGCTCACCCCTCGGACAGGGGCCTACGAACACTGAAGCTTTCTTT. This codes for CASSPLGQGPTNTEAFF.

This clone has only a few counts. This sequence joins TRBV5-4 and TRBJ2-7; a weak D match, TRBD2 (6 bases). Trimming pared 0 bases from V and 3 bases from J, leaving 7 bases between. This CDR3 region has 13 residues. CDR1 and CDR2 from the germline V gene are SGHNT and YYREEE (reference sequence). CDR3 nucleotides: TGTGCCAGCAGCTTGGGGGGGGACTACGAGCAGTACTTC. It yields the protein CASSLGGDYEQYF.

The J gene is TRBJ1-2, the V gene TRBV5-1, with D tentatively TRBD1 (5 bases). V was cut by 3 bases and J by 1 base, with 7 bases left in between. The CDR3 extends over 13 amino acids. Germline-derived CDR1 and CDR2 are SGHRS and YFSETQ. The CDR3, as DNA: TGCGCCAGCAGCTCTGACAGTAACTATGGCTACACCTTC. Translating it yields CASSSDSNYGYTF.

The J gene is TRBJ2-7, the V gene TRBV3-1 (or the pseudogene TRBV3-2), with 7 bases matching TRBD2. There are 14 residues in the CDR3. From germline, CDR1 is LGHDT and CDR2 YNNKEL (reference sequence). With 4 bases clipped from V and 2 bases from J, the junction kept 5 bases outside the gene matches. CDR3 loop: CASSRGGVPYEQYF. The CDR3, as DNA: TGTGCCAGCAGCCGCGGGGGTGTTCCCTACGAGCAGTACTTC.

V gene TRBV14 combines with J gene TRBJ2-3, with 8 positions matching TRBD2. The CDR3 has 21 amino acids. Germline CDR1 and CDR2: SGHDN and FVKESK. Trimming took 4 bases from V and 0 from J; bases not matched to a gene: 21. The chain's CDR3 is CASSRSPGLGRGGTSTDTQYF. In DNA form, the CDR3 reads TGTGCCAGCAGCCGATCTCCTGGGTTAGGCCGGGGGGGCACTAGCACAGATACGCAGTATTTT.

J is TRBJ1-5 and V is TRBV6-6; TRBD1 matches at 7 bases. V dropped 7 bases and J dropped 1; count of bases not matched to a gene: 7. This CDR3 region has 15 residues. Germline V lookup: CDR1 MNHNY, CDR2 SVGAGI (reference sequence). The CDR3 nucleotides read TGTGCCAGCAATAAAACAGGGGAGAGCAATCAGCCCCAGCATTTT. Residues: CASNKTGESNQPQHF.

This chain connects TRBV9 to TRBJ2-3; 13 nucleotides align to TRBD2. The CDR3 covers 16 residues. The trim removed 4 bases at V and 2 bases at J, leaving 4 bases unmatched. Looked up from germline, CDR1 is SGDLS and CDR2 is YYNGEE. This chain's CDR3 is CASSSGTSGNTDTQYF. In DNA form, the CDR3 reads TGTGCCAGCAGCAGCGGGACTAGCGGGAACACAGATACGCAGTATTTT.

The CDR3 DNA follows: TGTGCCTGGAGAGCGCGACTAGCGGGGGTGGGTGAGCAGTTCTTC. This encodes CAWRARLAGVGEQFF. The chain links TRBV30 to TRBJ2-1; 12 bases are shared with TRBD2. With 3 bases clipped from V and 9 bases from J, the junction kept 9 bases outside the gene matches. The germline CDR1 and CDR2 sequences are GTSNPN and SVGIG (reference sequence). The CDR3 sequence is 15 residues long. The whole variable domain, remainder taken from reference TRBV30 and TRBJ2-1, is SQTIHQWPATLVQPVGSPLSLECTVEGTSNPNLYWYRQAAGRGLQLLFYSVGIGQISSEVPQNLSASRPQDRQFILSSKKLLLSDSGFYLCAWRARLAGVGEQFFGPGTRLTVL.

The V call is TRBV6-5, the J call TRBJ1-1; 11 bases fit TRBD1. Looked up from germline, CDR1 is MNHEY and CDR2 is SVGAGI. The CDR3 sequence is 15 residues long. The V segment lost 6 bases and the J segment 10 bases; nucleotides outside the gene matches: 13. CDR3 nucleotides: TGTGCCAGCAGACGGGACAGGGGGGGCTCTCTTGGAGCTTTCTTT. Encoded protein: CASRRDRGGSLGAFF.

This CDR3 is CATSSARDNYGYTF. The CDR3 nucleotides are TGTGCCACCTCCAGCGCCAGAGATAACTATGGCTACACCTTC. This chain links TRBV27 with TRBJ1-2; no definite D call. This CDR3 region has 14 residues. From germline, CDR1 is MNHEY and CDR2 SMNVEV (reference sequence). V was trimmed by 10 bases and J by 1 base, leaving 16 bases between them.

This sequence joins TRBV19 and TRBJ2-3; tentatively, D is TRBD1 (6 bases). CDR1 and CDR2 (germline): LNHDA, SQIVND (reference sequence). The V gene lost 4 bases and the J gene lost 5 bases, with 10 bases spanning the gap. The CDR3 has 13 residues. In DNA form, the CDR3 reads TGTGCCAGTAGTAGCCAGGGGTTAGATACGCAGTATTTT. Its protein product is CASSSQGLDTQYF.

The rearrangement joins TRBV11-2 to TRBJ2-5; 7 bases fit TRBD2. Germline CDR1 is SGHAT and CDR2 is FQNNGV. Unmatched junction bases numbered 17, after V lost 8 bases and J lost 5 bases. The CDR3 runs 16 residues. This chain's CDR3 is CASALNPGQGGETQYF. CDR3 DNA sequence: TGTGCCAGCGCACTGAACCCGGGGCAGGGAGGGGAGACCCAGTACTTC.

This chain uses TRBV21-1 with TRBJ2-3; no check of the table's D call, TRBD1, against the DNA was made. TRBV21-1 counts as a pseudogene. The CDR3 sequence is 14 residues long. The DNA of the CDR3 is TGTGCCAGCAGCGACCATCTACAGGGATATACGCAGTATTTT. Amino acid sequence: CASSDHLQGYTQYF.

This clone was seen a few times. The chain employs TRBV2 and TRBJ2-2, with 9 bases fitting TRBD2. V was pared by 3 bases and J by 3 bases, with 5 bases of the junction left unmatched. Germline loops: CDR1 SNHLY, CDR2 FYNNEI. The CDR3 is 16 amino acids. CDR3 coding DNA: TGTGCCAGCAGTGACCCCGGGACTAGCTACACCGGGGAGCTGTTTTTT. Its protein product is CASSDPGTSYTGELFF.

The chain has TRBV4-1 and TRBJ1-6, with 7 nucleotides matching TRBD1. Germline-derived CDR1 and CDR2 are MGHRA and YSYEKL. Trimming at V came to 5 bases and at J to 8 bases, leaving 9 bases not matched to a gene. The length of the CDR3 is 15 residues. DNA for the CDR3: TGCGCCAGCAGCTACCGGGACAGAGAAGATTCACCCCTCCACTTT. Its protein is CASSYRDREDSPLHF.

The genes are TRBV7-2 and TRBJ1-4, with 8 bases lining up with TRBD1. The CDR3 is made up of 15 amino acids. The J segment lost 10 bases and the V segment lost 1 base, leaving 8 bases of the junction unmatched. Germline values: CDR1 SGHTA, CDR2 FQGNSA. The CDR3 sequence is CASSLVTGGTGKLFF. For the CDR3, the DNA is TGTGCCAGCAGCTTAGTAACGGGTGGGACAGGAAAACTGTTTTTT.

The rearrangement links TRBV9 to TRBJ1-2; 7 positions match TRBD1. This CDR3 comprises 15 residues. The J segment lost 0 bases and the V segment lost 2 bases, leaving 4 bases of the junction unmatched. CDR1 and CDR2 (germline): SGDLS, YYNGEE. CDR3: CASSVLTGPNYGYTF. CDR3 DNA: TGTGCCAGCAGCGTCTTGACAGGGCCTAACTATGGCTACACCTTC.

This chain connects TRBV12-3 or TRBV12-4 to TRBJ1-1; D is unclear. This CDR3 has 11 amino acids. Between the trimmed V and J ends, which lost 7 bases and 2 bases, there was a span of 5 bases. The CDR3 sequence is CASTVNTEAFF. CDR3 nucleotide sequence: TGTGCCAGCACAGTTAACACTGAAGCTTTCTTT.

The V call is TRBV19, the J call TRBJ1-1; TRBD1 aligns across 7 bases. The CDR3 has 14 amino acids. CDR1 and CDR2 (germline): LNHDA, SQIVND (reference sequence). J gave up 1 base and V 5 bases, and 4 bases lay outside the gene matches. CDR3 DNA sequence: TGTGCCAGTAGTCAGTCAGGGGGGAACACTGAAGCTTTCTTT. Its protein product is CASSQSGGNTEAFF.

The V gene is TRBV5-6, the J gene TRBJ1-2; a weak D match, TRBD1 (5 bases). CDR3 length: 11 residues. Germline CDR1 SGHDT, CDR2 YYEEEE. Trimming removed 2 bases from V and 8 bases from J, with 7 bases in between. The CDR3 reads CASSLGAGYTF. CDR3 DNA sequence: TGTGCCAGCAGCTTAGGGGCCGGCTACACCTTC.

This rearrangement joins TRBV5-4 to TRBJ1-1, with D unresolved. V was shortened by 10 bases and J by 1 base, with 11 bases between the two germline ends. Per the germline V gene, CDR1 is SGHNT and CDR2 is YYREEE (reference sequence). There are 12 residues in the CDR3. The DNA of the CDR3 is TGTGCCGGGAGAGGACCGAACACTGAAGCTTTCTTT. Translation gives CAGRGPNTEAFF. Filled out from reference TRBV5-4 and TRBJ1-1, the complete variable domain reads ETGVTQSPTHLIKTRGQQVTLRCSSQSGHNTVSWYQQALGQGPQFIFQYYREEENGRGNFPPRFSGLQFPNYSSELNVNALELDDSALYLCAGRGPNTEAFFGQGTRLTVV.

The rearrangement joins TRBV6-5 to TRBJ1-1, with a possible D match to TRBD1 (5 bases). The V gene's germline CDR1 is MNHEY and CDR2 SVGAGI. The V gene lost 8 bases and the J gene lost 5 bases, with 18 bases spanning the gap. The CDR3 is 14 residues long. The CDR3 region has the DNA TGTGCCAGCCTCGGGGGAGCCCTGAGGACTGAAGCTTTCTTT. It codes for CASLGGALRTEAFF.

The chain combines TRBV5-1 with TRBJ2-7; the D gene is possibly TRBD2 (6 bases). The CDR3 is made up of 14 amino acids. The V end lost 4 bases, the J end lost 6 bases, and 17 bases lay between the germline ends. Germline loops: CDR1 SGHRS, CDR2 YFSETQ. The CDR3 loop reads CASSPGVRVGEQYF. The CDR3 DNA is TGCGCCAGCAGCCCGGGGGTCAGGGTCGGCGAGCAGTACTTC.

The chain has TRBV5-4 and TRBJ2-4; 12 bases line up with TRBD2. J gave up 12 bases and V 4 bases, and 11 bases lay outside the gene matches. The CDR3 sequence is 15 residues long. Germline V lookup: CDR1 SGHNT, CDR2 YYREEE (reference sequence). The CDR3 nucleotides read TGTGCCAGCAGCGGCTCGGGGCTAGCGGGGGGGCATCAGTACTTC. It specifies CASSGSGLAGGHQYF. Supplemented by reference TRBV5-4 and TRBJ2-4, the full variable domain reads ETGVTQSPTHLIKTRGQQVTLRCSSQSGHNTVSWYQQALGQGPQFIFQYYREEENGRGNFPPRFSGLQFPNYSSELNVNALELDDSALYLCASSGSGLAGGHQYFGAGTRLSVL.

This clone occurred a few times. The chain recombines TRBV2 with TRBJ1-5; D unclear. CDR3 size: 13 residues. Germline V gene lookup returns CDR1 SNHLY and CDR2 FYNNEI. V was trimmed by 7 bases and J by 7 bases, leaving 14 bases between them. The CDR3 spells CASKTVAGQPQHF. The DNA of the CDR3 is TGTGCCAGCAAAACGGTTGCGGGGCAGCCCCAGCATTTT.

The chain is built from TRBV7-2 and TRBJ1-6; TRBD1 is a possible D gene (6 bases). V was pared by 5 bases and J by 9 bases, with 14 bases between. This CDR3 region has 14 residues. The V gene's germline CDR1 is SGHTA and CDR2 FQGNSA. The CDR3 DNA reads TGTGCCAGCAGCCCACAGGGAGGGGGTTCACCCCTCCACTTT. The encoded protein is CASSPQGGGSPLHF.